This is a list of T cell receptor beta chains from one sample in a study of monozygotic twins with inflammatory bowel disease. TCRdb reanalyzed the 5' RACE reads and collapses them to one entry per CDR3 protein, without DNA. Its clone listing holds 190,000 or so distinct CDR3 sequences. Sequencing used blood. These receptors all stem from a human donor with ulcerative colitis or Crohn's disease, or a healthy co-twin of an affected twin (not recorded which). The CDR3 runs from the conserved cysteine through the conserved F or W.

V gene: TRBV20-1
J gene: TRBJ1-5
CDR3 protein: CSAIGTVNQPQHF

V gene: TRBV4-2
J gene: TRBJ2-2
CDR3 protein: CASSHRSGGGANTGELFF

V gene: TRBV14
J gene: TRBJ1-1
CDR3 protein: CASSPLGPLNTEAFF

V gene: TRBV24-1
J gene: TRBJ1-1
CDR3 protein: CATSGSGTGGENTEAFF

V gene: TRBV7-6
J gene: TRBJ2-1
CDR3 protein: CASSLARNRGPRKGTYNEQFF

V gene: TRBV18
J gene: TRBJ2-1
CDR3 protein: CASSPQLGNEQFF

V gene: TRBV5-6
J gene: TRBJ1-5
CDR3 protein: CASSWGGFGNQPQHF

V gene: TRBV27
J gene: TRBJ1-3
CDR3 protein: CASSPLTSGNTIYF

V gene: TRBV14
J gene: TRBJ2-1
CDR3 protein: CASSQARAGGNEQFF

V gene: TRBV7-8
J gene: TRBJ2-3
CDR3 protein: CASSYSGTRGTDTQYF

V gene: TRBV25-1
J gene: TRBJ2-6
CDR3 protein: CASSAPGSGANVLTF

V gene: TRBV7-6
J gene: TRBJ2-5
CDR3 protein: CASSLELAGRLWQETQYF

V gene: TRBV7-9
J gene: TRBJ1-2
CDR3 protein: CASSNRSYGYTF

V gene: TRBV20-1
J gene: TRBJ2-7
CDR3 protein: CSARAPTSGGLEQYF

V gene: TRBV11-2
J gene: TRBJ2-2
CDR3 protein: CASSLNPGRGANTGELFF

V gene: TRBV5-1
J gene: TRBJ2-3
CDR3 protein: CASSPGTIYDTDTQYF

V gene: TRBV7-8
J gene: TRBJ1-5
CDR3 protein: CASSLAQANQPQHF

V gene: TRBV24-1
J gene: TRBJ2-3
CDR3 protein: CATSDLEGTGEDTQYF

V gene: TRBV7-2
J gene: TRBJ2-3
CDR3 protein: CASSLALAGSQDTQYF

V gene: TRBV10-3
J gene: TRBJ1-5
CDR3 protein: CAIGPGDILKNQPQHF

V gene: TRBV20-1
J gene: TRBJ2-5
CDR3 protein: CSARDVQEGGGETQYF

V gene: TRBV5-1
J gene: TRBJ1-3
CDR3 protein: CASSLEGKPAGNTIYF

V gene: TRBV7-2
J gene: TRBJ2-4
CDR3 protein: CASSSLGGLSNIQYF

V gene: TRBV29-1
J gene: TRBJ1-4
CDR3 protein: CSGGGAREKLFF

V gene: TRBV27
J gene: TRBJ2-4
CDR3 protein: CASSSNRGGLIPNNIQYF

V gene: TRBV12-3/TRBV12-4
J gene: TRBJ1-1
CDR3 protein: CASRGGLNTEAFF

V gene: TRBV29-1
J gene: TRBJ2-1
CDR3 protein: CSVETAGNNEQFF

V gene: TRBV18
J gene: TRBJ1-5
CDR3 protein: CASSEGLGQPQHF

V gene: TRBV20-1
J gene: TRBJ1-1
CDR3 protein: CSARRRGGTEAFF

V gene: TRBV5-4
J gene: TRBJ1-6
CDR3 protein: CASSLGGTANSPLHF

V gene: TRBV7-9
J gene: TRBJ1-1
CDR3 protein: CASSLEPDRGEAFF

V gene: TRBV2
J gene: TRBJ1-2
CDR3 protein: CASSEGAGYGYTF

V gene: TRBV7-2
J gene: TRBJ1-1
CDR3 protein: CASSLRTGRTSDTEAFF

V gene: TRBV5-1
J gene: TRBJ2-7
CDR3 protein: CASSRELGPYEQYF

V gene: TRBV19
J gene: TRBJ1-4
CDR3 protein: CAGGGGTNEKLFF

V gene: TRBV6-1
J gene: TRBJ2-7
CDR3 protein: CASRRTSGASYEQYF

V gene: TRBV24-1
J gene: TRBJ2-5
CDR3 protein: CATSDLHRGSETQYF

V gene: TRBV27
J gene: TRBJ1-1
CDR3 protein: CASSPRTGNTEAFF

V gene: TRBV12-3/TRBV12-4
J gene: TRBJ2-1
CDR3 protein: CASSGARNNEQFF

V gene: TRBV5-1
J gene: TRBJ2-7
CDR3 protein: CASSLDFSGYEQYF

V gene: TRBV5-1
J gene: TRBJ1-3
CDR3 protein: CASSLVNAISGNTIYF

V gene: TRBV18
J gene: TRBJ1-1
CDR3 protein: CASSLFAEAFF

V gene: TRBV7-2
J gene: TRBJ1-4
CDR3 protein: CASSLNSGTNEKLFF

V gene: TRBV9
J gene: TRBJ2-1
CDR3 protein: CASSVDPSGGMGEQFF

V gene: TRBV20-1
J gene: TRBJ1-1
CDR3 protein: CSALMWGEAFF

V gene: TRBV7-3
J gene: TRBJ1-1
CDR3 protein: CASRSEQGGWTEAFF

V gene: TRBV20-1
J gene: TRBJ2-7
CDR3 protein: CSAPGQAFYEQYF

V gene: TRBV6-2/TRBV6-3
J gene: TRBJ1-1
CDR3 protein: CASSWTGQGDTEAFF

V gene: TRBV5-1
J gene: TRBJ2-3
CDR3 protein: CASSLRGRTGVDTQYF

V gene: TRBV21-1
J gene: TRBJ1-1
CDR3 protein: CASSKGGGNTEAFF

V gene: TRBV5-1
J gene: TRBJ1-2
CDR3 protein: CASSFNILVYGYTF

V gene: TRBV29-1
J gene: TRBJ1-1
CDR3 protein: CSGTGLGTEAFF

V gene: TRBV5-1
J gene: TRBJ2-1
CDR3 protein: CASTLDGPPTDEQFF

V gene: TRBV5-6
J gene: TRBJ2-7
CDR3 protein: CASSWVGGYEQYF